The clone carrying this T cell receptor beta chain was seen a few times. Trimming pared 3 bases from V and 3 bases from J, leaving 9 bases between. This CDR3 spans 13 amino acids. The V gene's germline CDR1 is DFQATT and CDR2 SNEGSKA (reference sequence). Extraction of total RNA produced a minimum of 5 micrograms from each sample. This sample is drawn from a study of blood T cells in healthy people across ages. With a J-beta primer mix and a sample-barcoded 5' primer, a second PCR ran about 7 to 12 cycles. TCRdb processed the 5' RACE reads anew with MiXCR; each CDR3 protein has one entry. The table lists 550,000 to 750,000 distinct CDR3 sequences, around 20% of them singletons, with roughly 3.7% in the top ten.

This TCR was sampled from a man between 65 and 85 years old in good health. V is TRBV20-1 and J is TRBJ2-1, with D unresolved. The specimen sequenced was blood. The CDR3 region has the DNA TGCAGTGCTAGTTTCACCTTCTACAATGAGCAGTTCTTC. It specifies CSASFTFYNEQFF.